The rows below give T cell receptor beta chains drawn from one sample of a study of memory CD4+ T cells and cytomegalovirus serostatus. Repertoires were generated with immunoSEQ multiplex PCR, while TCRdb's copy carries only in-frame clones and drops some. The repertoire holds some 45,000 clones, with around four fifths as singletons. Specimen: memory CD4+ T cells from blood. The receptors here all came from an adult in good health and CMV-seropositive. The CDR3 runs from the conserved cysteine through the conserved F or W. A D gene is named only where the DNA matches it firmly. Clone size is given for some rows only: seen once, a few or many times, or a class if the clone is expanded.

>NA|TRBV2|NA|TRBJ2-7
TGTGCCAGCAGTGAGAAGGGGTGGCAGGCTGCCTACGAGCAGTACTTC
CASSEKGWQAAYEQYF
>NA|TRBV7-2|NA|TRBJ2-1
TGTGCCAGCAGCTTATCCTCAAATAATGAGCAGTTCTTC
CASSLSSNNEQFF
>NA|TRBV11-2|once|TRBJ2-7
TGTGCCAGCAGCTTAGATCGAGCAGGGGTAGTCTACGAGCAGTACTTC
CASSLDRAGVVYEQYF
>NA|TRBV5-4|NA|TRBJ1-1
TGTGCCAGCAGCTATGGGCCCGGGGTGAACACTGAAGCTTTCTTT
CASSYGPGVNTEAFF
>NA|TRBV5-6|once|TRBJ1-1
TGTGCCAGCAGCTTGGGAGGGGTGAACACTGAAGCTTTCTTT
CASSLGGVNTEAFF
>TRBD1|TRBV4-2|few|TRBJ1-1
TGTGCCAGCAGCCAAAAGCCAGGGACAGACACTGAAGCTTTCTTT
CASSQKPGTDTEAFF
>NA|TRBV6-1|NA|TRBJ2-4
TGTGCCAGCAGTGAATCAGGGGTCTTAATCCTAGCCAAAAACATTCAGTACTTC
CASSESGVLILAKNIQYF
>NA|TRBV2|NA|TRBJ1-2
TGTGCCAGCAGTGATATCGGAGGATTGGGCTATGGCTACACCTTC
CASSDIGGLGYGYTF
>NA|TRBV5-1|NA|TRBJ2-1
TGCGCCAGCAGCTTGGAGATTCCCTACAATGAGCAGTTCTTC
CASSLEIPYNEQFF
>TRBD1|TRBV7-9|NA|TRBJ1-1
TGTGCCAGCAGCTTCCAGGGGGGGAACACTGAAGCTTTCTTT
CASSFQGGNTEAFF
>NA|TRBV6-1|NA|TRBJ1-1
TGTGCCAGCCCTCGGGGTCCCCACACTGAAGCTTTCTTT
CASPRGPHTEAFF
>TRBD2|TRBV19|NA|TRBJ2-3
TGTGCCAGTAGTATGGAGCGGGGGGGCCTCGCAGATACGCAGTATTTT
CASSMERGGLADTQYF
>TRBD1|TRBV29-1|NA|TRBJ1-3
TGCAGCGTTGGGACAGGGGAAATCGCTGGAAACACCATATATTTT
CSVGTGEIAGNTIYF
>TRBD2|TRBV10-1|NA|TRBJ2-5
TGCGCCAGCAGTGAGTCGCTGCTTTCTAGCGGGGGTGAGACCCAGTACTTC
CASSESLLSSGGETQYF
>TRBD2|TRBV7-2|NA|TRBJ2-3
TGTGCCAGCGGCGACTCTAGCGGACCAGATACGCAGTATTTT
CASGDSSGPDTQYF
>TRBD1|TRBV19|NA|TRBJ2-7
TGTGCCAGTAGCTCCTTTGGACAGGGGGGTGGCTACGAGCAGTACTTC
CASSSFGQGGGYEQYF
>TRBD1|TRBV6-6|NA|TRBJ2-7
TGTGCCAGCAGTCAGGGGGATCCTACCTACGAGCAGTACTTC
CASSQGDPTYEQYF
>TRBD2|TRBV7-2|NA|TRBJ2-7
TGTGCCAGCGCGGCTAGCGGGTCTACCTACGAGCAGTACTTC
CASAASGSTYEQYF
>TRBD1|TRBV5-1|NA|TRBJ2-7
TGCGCCAGCAGCTCCTCCGGGACAGGGGTCTACGAGCAGTACTTC
CASSSSGTGVYEQYF
>NA|TRBV5-6|NA|TRBJ2-7
TGTGCCAGCAGCGCAAGCTTGTTGGGGGGCGGCCACACCAACCACGAGCAGTACTTC
CASSASLLGGGHTNHEQYF
>TRBD1|TRBV5-1|NA|TRBJ2-1
TGCGCCAGCAGCTATGGACAGGGGGGCGATGAGCAGTTCTTC
CASSYGQGGDEQFF
>TRBD2|TRBV2|NA|TRBJ2-5
TGTGCCAGCAGTGGTTCTACTAGCGGCCTGGGGGAGACCCAGTACTTC
CASSGSTSGLGETQYF
>NA|TRBV7-9|NA|TRBJ2-7
TGTGCCAGCAGCAATCCCTCGGCCGCGCAGTACTTC
CASSNPSAAQYF
>NA|TRBV5-5|NA|TRBJ2-5
TGTGCCAGCAGCTTGTTAGGGGGACCCCAAGAGACCCAGTACTTC
CASSLLGGPQETQYF
>NA|TRBV6-6|once|TRBJ1-2
TGTGCCAGCAACCTTGACAGGAACCTTAACTATGGCTACACCTTC
CASNLDRNLNYGYTF
>TRBD2|TRBV4-2|NA|TRBJ2-3
TGTGCCAGCAGCCAAGATCCCGGGGGGGGCACAGATACGCAGTATTTT
CASSQDPGGGTDTQYF
>NA|TRBV6-5|once|TRBJ1-2
TGTGCCAGCAGTTACATCGGCGGCTACACCTTC
CASSYIGGYTF
>NA|TRBV19|NA|TRBJ2-5
TGTGCCAGTAGTATAGGCCATGAGCGGACAGCAACTACGGAGACCCAGTACTTC
CASSIGHERTATTETQYF
>NA|TRBV6-5|NA|TRBJ2-6
TGTGCCAGCAGTTACTCAGGTGAAGCTGGGGCCAACGTCCTGACTTTC
CASSYSGEAGANVLTF
>TRBD1|TRBV28|NA|TRBJ1-6
TGTGCCACCCGAACAGGGGAGTCTGGGAATTCACCCCTCCACTTT
CATRTGESGNSPLHF
>TRBD1|TRBV7-6|NA|TRBJ1-1
TGTGCCAGCAGCGCCCCGGGACAGGGGGCAGTTACTGAAGCTTTCTTT
CASSAPGQGAVTEAFF
>NA|TRBV2|NA|TRBJ1-6
TGTGCCAGTCGACAGAGTAATTCACCCCTCCACTTT
CASRQSNSPLHF
>NA|TRBV18|NA|TRBJ1-5
TGTGCCAGCTCAGGGAGATACAAGAATCAGCCCCAGCATTTT
CASSGRYKNQPQHF
>TRBD2|TRBV28|NA|TRBJ2-1
TGTGCCAGCTGGGGTCTAGCGGCTAGTGAGCAGTTCTTC
CASWGLAASEQFF
>TRBD1|TRBV2|NA|TRBJ2-6
TGTGCCAGCCTTAACGGACAGGGTGACAACGTCCTGACTTTC
CASLNGQGDNVLTF
>TRBD2|TRBV7-3|once|TRBJ2-3
TGTGCCAGCAGCTTAAATCTGGCGGGGGACACAGATACGCAGTATTTT
CASSLNLAGDTDTQYF
>TRBD1|TRBV9|NA|TRBJ2-2
TGTGCCACCAACAGGGGGCCGAACACCGGGGAGCTGTTTTTT
CATNRGPNTGELFF